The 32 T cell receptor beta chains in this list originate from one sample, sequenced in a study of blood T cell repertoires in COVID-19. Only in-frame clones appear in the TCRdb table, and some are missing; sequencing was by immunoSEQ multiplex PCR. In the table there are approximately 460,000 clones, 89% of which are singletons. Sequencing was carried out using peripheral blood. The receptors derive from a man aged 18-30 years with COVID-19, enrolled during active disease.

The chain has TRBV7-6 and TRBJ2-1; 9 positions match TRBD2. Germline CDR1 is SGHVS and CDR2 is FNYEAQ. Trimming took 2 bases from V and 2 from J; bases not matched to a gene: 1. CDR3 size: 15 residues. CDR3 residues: CASSLRLAAYNEQFF. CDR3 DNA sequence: TGTGCCAGCAGCTTACGACTAGCGGCCTACAATGAGCAGTTCTTC.

The DNA for the CDR3 is TGCGCCAGCGCTAGACAGAGCGCGAACACCGGGGAGCTGTTTTTT. Protein sequence: CASARQSANTGELFF. This chain links TRBV4-1 with TRBJ2-2; TRBD1 is a possible D gene (5 bases). Trimming shortened V by 8 bases and J by 0 bases, and 13 bases separated the two germline ends. Germline CDR1 is MGHRA and CDR2 is YSYEKL. The CDR3 runs 15 residues.

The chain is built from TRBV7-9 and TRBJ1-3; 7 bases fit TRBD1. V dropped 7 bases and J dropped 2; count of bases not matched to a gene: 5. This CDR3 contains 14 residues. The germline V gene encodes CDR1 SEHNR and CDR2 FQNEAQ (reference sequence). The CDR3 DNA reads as TGTGCCAGCACCATAACAGGGGCTGGAAACACCATATATTTT. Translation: CASTITGAGNTIYF.

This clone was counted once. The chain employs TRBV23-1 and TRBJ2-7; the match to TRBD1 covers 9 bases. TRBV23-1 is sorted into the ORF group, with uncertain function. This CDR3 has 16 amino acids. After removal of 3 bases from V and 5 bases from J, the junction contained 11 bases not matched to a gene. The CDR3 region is CASSQSSRDRDHEQYF. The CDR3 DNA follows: TGCGCCAGCAGTCAGTCCAGTAGGGACAGGGACCACGAGCAGTACTTC.

The DNA for the CDR3 is TGTGCCAGCAGCTTGGACCACGCGGGCAATCAGCCCCAGCATTTT. Protein: CASSLDHAGNQPQHF. The chain uses TRBV5-5 and TRBJ1-5; D not certain. Per germline, CDR1 SGHKS and CDR2 YYEKEE (reference sequence). Trimming took off 0 bases at V and 2 bases at J, with 9 bases between the two ends. CDR3 length equals 15 residues.

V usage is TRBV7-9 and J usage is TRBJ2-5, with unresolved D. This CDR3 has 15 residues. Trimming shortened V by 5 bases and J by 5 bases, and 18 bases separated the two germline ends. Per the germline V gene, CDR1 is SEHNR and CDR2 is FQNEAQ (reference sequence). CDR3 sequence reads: CASSLNLGNSETQYF. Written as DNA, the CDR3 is TGTGCCAGCAGCCTAAATTTGGGTAACAGCGAGACCCAGTACTTC.

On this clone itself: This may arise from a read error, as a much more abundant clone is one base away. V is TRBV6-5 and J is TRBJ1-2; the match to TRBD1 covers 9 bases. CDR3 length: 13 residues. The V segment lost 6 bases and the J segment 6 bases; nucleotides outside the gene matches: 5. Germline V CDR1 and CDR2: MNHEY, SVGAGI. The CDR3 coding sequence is TGTGCCAGCAGCCTCCGGGACAGGGATGGCTACACCTTC. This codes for CASSLRDRDGYTF.

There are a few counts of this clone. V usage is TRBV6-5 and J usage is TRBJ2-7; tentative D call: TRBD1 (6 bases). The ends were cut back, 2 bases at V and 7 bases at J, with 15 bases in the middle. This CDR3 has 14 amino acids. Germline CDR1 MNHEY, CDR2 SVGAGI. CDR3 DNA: TGTGCCAGCAGTTACAGGGCCAATAGGGGGGAGCAGTACTTC. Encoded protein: CASSYRANRGEQYF.

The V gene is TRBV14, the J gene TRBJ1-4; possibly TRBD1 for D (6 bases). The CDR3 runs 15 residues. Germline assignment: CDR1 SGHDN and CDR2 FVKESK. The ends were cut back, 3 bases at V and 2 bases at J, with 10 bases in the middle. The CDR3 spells CASSHRTGTNEKLFF. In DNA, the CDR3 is TGTGCCAGCAGCCACCGCACAGGGACTAATGAAAAACTGTTTTTT.

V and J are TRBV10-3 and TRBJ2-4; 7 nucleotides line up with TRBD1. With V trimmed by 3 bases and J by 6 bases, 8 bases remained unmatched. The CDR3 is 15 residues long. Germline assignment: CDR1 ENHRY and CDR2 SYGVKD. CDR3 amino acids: CAISETDRLGNIQYF. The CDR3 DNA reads TGTGCCATCAGTGAAACGGACAGGCTGGGAAACATTCAGTACTTC.

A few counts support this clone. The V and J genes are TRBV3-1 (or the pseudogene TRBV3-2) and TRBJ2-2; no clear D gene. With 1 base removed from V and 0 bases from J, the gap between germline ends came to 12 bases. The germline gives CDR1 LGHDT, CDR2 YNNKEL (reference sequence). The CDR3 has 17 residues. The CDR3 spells CASSQVIVTSNTGELFF. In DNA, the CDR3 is TGTGCCAGCAGCCAAGTAATAGTAACGTCGAACACCGGGGAGCTGTTTTTT.

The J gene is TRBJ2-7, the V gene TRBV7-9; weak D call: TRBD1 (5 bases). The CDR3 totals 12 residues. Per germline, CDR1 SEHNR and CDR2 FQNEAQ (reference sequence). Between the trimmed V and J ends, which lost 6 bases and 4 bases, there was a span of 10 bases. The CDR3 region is CASRGDRYEQYF. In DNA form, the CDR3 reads TGTGCCAGCAGGGGTGACAGATACGAGCAGTACTTC.

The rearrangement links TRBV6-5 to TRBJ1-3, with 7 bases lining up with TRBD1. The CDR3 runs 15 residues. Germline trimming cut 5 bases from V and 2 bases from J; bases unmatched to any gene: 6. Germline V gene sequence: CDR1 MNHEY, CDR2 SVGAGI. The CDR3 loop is CASSLLQGAGNTIYF. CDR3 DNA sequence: TGTGCCAGCAGTCTACTTCAGGGGGCTGGAAACACCATATATTTT.

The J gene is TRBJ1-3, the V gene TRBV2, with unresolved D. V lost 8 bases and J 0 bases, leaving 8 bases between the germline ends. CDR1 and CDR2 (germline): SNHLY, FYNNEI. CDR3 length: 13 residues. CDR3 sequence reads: CASSGSSGNTIYF. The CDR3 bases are TGTGCCAGCTCAGGCAGCTCTGGAAACACCATATATTTT.

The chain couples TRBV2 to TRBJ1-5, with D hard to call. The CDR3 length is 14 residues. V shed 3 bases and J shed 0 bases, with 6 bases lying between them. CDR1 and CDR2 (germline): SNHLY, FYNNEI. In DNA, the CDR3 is TGTGCCAGCAGTGATTGGAGTAGCAATCAGCCCCAGCATTTT. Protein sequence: CASSDWSSNQPQHF.

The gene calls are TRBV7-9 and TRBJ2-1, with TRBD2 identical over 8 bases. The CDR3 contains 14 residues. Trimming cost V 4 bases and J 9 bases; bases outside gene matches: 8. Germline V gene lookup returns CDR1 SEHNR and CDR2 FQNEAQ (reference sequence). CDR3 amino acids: CASSSGLVSREQFF. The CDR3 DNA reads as TGTGCCAGCAGCTCGGGACTAGTTTCGCGTGAGCAGTTCTTC.

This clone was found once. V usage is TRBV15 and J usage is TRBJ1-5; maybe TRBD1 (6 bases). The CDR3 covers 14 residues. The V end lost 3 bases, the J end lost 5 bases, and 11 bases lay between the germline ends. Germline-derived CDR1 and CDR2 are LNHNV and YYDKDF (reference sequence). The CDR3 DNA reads TGTGCCACCAGCAGGGGGGCGCCGGATCAGCCCCAGCATTTT. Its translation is CATSRGAPDQPQHF. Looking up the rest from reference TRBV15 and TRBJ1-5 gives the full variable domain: DAMVIQNPRYQVTQFGKPVTLSCSQTLNHNVMYWYQQKSSQAPKLLFHYYDKDFNNEADTPDNFQSRRPNTSFCFLDIRSPGLGDTAMYLCATSRGAPDQPQHFGDGTRLSIL.

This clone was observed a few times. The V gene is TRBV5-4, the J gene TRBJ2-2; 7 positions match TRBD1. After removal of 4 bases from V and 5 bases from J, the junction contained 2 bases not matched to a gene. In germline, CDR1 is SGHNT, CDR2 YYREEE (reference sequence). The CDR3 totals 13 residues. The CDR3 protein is CASSQTGTGELFF. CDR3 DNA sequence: TGTGCCAGCAGCCAGACAGGGACCGGGGAGCTGTTTTTT. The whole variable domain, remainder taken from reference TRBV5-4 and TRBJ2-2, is ETGVTQSPTHLIKTRGQQVTLRCSSQSGHNTVSWYQQALGQGPQFIFQYYREEENGRGNFPPRFSGLQFPNYSSELNVNALELDDSALYLCASSQTGTGELFFGEGSRLTVL.

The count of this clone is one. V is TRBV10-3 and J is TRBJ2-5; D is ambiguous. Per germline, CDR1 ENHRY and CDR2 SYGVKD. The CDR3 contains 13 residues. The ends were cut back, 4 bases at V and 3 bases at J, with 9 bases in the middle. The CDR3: CAISAPLEETQYF. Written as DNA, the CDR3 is TGTGCCATCAGTGCCCCTCTTGAAGAGACCCAGTACTTC.

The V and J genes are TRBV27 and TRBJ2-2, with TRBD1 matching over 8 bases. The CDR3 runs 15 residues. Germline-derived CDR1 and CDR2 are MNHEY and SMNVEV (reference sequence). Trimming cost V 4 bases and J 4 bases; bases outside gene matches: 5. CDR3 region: CASSSPTGVTGELFF. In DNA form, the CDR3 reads TGTGCCAGCAGTTCCCCGACAGGGGTCACCGGGGAGCTGTTTTTT.

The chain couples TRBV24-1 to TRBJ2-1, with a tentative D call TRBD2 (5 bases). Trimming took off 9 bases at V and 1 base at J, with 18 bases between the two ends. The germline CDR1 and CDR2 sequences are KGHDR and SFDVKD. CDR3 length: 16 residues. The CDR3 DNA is TGTGCCACCGCCAAGGGAGACTCTCTTTCCTACAATGAGCAGTTCTTC. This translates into CATAKGDSLSYNEQFF.

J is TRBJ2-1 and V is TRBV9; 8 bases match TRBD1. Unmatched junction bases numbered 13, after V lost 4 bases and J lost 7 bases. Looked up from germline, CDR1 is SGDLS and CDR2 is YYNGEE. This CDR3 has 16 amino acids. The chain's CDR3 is CASSSGVGQGSNEQFF. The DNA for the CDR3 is TGTGCCAGCAGCTCAGGAGTCGGACAGGGATCGAATGAGCAGTTCTTC.

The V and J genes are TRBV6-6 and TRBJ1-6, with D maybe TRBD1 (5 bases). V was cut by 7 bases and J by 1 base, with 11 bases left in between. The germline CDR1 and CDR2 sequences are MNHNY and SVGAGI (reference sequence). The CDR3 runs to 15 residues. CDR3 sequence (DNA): TGTGCCAGCAATCAGGGCGAGTCCTATAATTCACCCCTCCACTTT. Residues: CASNQGESYNSPLHF.

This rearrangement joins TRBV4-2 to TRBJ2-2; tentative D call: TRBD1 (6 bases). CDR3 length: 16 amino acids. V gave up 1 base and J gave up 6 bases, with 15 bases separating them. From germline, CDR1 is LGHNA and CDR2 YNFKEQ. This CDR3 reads CASSQVYRADSGELFF. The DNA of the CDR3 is TGTGCCAGCAGCCAAGTGTACAGGGCGGACTCCGGGGAGCTGTTTTTT.

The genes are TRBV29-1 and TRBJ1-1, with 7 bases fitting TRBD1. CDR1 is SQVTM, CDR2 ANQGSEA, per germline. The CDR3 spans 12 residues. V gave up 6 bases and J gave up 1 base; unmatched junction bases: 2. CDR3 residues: CSVRDRNTEAFF. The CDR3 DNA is TGCAGCGTCAGGGACAGGAACACTGAAGCTTTCTTT.

The CDR3: CASSRQGFGRAFF. In DNA, the CDR3 is TGTGCCAGTAGTCGACAGGGGTTCGGGAGAGCTTTCTTT. The chain recombines TRBV19 with TRBJ1-1; 8 bases are a match to TRBD1. V shed 5 bases and J 10 bases; nucleotides not matched to a gene: 9. Looked up from germline, CDR1 is LNHDA and CDR2 is SQIVND (reference sequence). There are 13 residues in the CDR3.

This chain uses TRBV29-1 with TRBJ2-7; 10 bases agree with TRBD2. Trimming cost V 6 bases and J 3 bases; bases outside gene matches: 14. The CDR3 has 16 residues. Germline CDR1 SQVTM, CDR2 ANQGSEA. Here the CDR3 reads CSVAGLARPSGYEQYF. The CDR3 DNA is TGCAGCGTGGCGGGACTAGCGAGACCTTCCGGCTACGAGCAGTACTTC.

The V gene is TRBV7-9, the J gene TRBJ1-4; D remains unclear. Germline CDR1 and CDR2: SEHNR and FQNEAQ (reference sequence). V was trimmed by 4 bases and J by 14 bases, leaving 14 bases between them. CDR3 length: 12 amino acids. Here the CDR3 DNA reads TGTGCCAGCAGCTCCTTTAGCATAGAGCTGTTTTTT. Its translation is CASSSFSIELFF.

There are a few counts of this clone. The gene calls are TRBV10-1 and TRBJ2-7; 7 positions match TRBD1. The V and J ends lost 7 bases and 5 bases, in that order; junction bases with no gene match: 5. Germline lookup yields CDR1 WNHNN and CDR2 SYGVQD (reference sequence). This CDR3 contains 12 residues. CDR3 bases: TGCGCCAGCAAAACAGGGGTCGACGAGCAGTACTTC. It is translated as CASKTGVDEQYF.

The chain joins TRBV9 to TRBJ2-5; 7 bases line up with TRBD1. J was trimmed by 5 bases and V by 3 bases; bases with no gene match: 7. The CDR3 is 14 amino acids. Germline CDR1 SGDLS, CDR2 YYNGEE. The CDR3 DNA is TGTGCCAGCAGCGCCGGACAGGTTGGCGAGACCCAGTACTTC. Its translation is CASSAGQVGETQYF.

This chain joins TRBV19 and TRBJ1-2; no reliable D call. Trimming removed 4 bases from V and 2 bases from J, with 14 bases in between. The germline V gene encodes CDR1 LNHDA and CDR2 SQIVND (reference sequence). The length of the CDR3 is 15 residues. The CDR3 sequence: CASSTAAGGNYGYTF. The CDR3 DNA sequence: TGTGCCAGTAGTACGGCAGCGGGCGGGAACTATGGCTACACCTTC.

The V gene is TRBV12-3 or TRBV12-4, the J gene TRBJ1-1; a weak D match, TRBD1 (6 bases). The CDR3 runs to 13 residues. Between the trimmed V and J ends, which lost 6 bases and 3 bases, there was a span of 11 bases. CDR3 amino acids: CASSTDRHTEAFF. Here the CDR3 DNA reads TGTGCCAGCAGCACGGACAGACACACTGAAGCTTTCTTT.